This TCR beta chain was captured by sequencing in a study of glioma-infiltrating T cells. The germline V gene has CDR1 SQVTM and CDR2 ANQGSEA. The CDR3 extends over 12 amino acids. About this clonotype itself: A junction boundary mismatches the germline segment, possibly from a read error.

TCR alpha and beta CDR3 regions were amplified from RNA using iRepertoire nested multiplex PCR. TCRdb ran MiXCR on the multiplex PCR reads and lists one entry per CDR3 protein. The table includes under 200,000 distinct CDR3 sequences, roughly 45% detected once. This clonotype originated in a human donor with low-grade glioma or glioblastoma, undergoing nonglioma brain surgery, or in good health (not recorded which). Sequenced sample: glioma tissue, nonneoplastic brain tissue, or PBMCs (not recorded which). This chain uses TRBV29-1 with TRBJ2-3; no firm D call. The CDR3 DNA follows: TGCAGCGTTGGGGCGACCACAGATACGCAGTGTTTT. It yields the protein CSVGATTDTQCF.